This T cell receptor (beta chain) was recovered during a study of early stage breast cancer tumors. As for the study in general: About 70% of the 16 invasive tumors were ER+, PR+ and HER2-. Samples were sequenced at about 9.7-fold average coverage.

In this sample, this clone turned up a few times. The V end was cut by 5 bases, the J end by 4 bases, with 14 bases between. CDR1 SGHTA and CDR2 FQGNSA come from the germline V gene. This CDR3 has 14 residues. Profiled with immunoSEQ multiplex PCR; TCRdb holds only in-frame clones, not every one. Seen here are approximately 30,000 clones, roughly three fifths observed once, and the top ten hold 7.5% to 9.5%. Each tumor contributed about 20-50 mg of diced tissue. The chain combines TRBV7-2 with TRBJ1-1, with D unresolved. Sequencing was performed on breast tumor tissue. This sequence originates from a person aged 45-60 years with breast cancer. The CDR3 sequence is CASSLGAASTEAFF. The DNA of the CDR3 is TGTGCCAGCAGCCTTGGCGCGGCTAGCACTGAAGCTTTCTTT. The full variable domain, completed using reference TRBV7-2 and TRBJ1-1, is GAGVSQSPSNKVTEKGKDVELRCDPISGHTALYWYRQSLGQGLEFLIYFQGNSAPDKSGLPSDRFSAERTGGSVSTLTIQRTQQEDSAVYLCASSLGAASTEAFFGQGTRLTVV.